This TCR beta chain derives from a study of blood T cell repertoires in COVID-19 (dated by TCRdb to 2020 to 2021). Describing the broader study: Collaborator samples came from the United States, Italy and Spain and covered acute and convalescent phases of COVID-19. The material from the prospective study consisted of cDNA or gDNA derived from T cells, B-cell-depleted T cells, or PBMCs. The dataset comprised deeply sampled blood TCRbeta repertoires from subjects exposed to, actively infected with, or recovered from COVID-19. The repertoires were released in a freely available public database intended as a resource for research on the immune response to SARS-CoV-2. Samples came from the ongoing ImmuneRACE study (first 160 participants) plus 1,254 subjects from 6 global collaborators. The sample metadata nearly always contained a de-identified subject ID, COVID-19 status, age in years and sex. Where HLA class I and class II types were available, the types were taken from metadata supplied by the sample provider, not from assay-based typing. Here is what the overall study found, with its caveats: The amount of clinical and demographic metadata varied by source and participant and was provided uncurated.

V and J are trimmed by 5 bases and 4 bases, and the gene matches miss 5 bases of the junction. CDR1 and CDR2 are drawn from the germline V gene: MNHEY, SVGAGI. Spanning cysteine to phenylalanine, the CDR3 consists of 15 amino acids. The only DNA kept is the CDR3, 45 bases in frame from the first base. Note on this clone: The antigen this receptor binds is unknown. The input lacks base qualities; no much larger clone sits a single base away.

A second Seattle source provided samples from volunteer blood donors who had recovered from COVID-19. Whole blood was collected in K2EDTA tubes by collaborating institutions according to the institutions' own protocols. For TCRbeta analysis, collaborator samples were shipped as frozen whole blood, as isolated PBMCs, or as DNA extracted from either sample type. The immunoSEQ Assay, a bias-controlled multiplex PCR, was used to amplify TCRbeta CDR3 regions from genomic DNA. The paper's processing steps were these. The number of nucleated cells in each sample was estimated by amplification of reference gene primers within the assay. To quantify the absolute abundance of each unique TCRbeta CDR3 rearrangement, sequence reads were collapsed and filtered. Productive Simpson clonality was computed per sample as the square root of Simpson's diversity index over productive rearrangements. TCRdb holds this immuneACCESS table with in-frame rearrangements only. Some clones are missing; in checked studies, unresolved V genes explain under half, and the rest has no known cause. D and trimming were read from the DNA, whereas the V and J calls and clone size are those reported in that table. The sample contains around 170,000 clones, roughly four fifths of them found a single time. The ten largest clonotypes hold approximately 12% of the sample.

The sequence derives from a man in his 70s who had recovered from COVID-19. Sequences were obtained from peripheral blood. Here the chain combines TRBV6-5 and TRBJ2-7; 13 central bases correspond to TRBD2. The DNA sequence follows: TGTGCCAGCAGTCCCCGACTAGCGGGAGGATACGAGCAGTACTTC. The encoded protein is CASSPRLAGGYEQYF.